A single sample is the source of the 13 T cell receptor beta chains below, sequenced in a study of early T cells in non-severe SARS-CoV-2 infection. TCRdb re-derived calls from the 5' RACE reads in MiXCR, one entry per CDR3 protein. The sample shows over 95,000 distinct CDR3 sequences, roughly 17% of them seen only once. The sequenced sample consisted of whole blood. The source is an adult who was a healthcare worker with PCR-confirmed SARS-CoV-2 infection or an uninfected control (not recorded which).

This clonotype was recorded at least ten times. The chain combines TRBV7-2 with TRBJ2-2, with unresolved D. This CDR3 contains 13 residues. V was trimmed by 3 bases and J by 4 bases, leaving 6 bases between them. Germline V gene lookup returns CDR1 SGHTA and CDR2 FQGNSA. For the CDR3, the DNA is TGTGCCAGCAGCTTTTCGGGCACCGGGGAGCTGTTTTTT. Translated: CASSFSGTGELFF. Supplemented by reference TRBV7-2 and TRBJ2-2, the full variable domain reads GAGVSQSPSNKVTEKGKDVELRCDPISGHTALYWYRQSLGQGLEFLIYFQGNSAPDKSGLPSDRFSAERTGGSVSTLTIQRTQQEDSAVYLCASSFSGTGELFFGEGSRLTVL.

This clonotype has more than one count but fewer than ten. The chain is built from TRBV7-6 and TRBJ2-1; TRBD1 matches at 10 bases. Looked up from germline, CDR1 is SGHVS and CDR2 is FNYEAQ. The CDR3 is 19 amino acids. V lost 4 bases and J lost 3; bases outside the gene matches: 15. The CDR3 is CASSSLPGQGTTNYNEQFF. As DNA, the CDR3 is TGTGCCAGCAGCTCACTCCCGGGACAGGGGACAACAAACTACAATGAGCAGTTCTTC.

This clonotype was seen at least ten times. The J gene is TRBJ2-5, the V gene TRBV12-3 or TRBV12-4, with TRBD2 matching 8 bases. The J segment lost 1 base and the V segment lost 5 bases, leaving 9 bases of the junction unmatched. The length of the CDR3 is 16 residues. Here the CDR3 reads CASSPSAGGFQETQYF. The CDR3 bases are TGTGCCAGCAGTCCGTCGGCGGGGGGTTTCCAAGAGACCCAGTACTTC.

This clonotype appeared many times. The chain employs TRBV6-1 and TRBJ2-1; D is ambiguous. Germline values: CDR1 MNHNS, CDR2 SASEGT. The ends were cut back, 7 bases at V and 8 bases at J, with 9 bases in the middle. This CDR3 comprises 11 residues. The CDR3 is CASTKNDEQFF. In nucleotides, the CDR3 is TGTGCCAGCACCAAGAACGATGAGCAGTTCTTC.

The genes are TRBV10-3 and TRBJ1-5; a possible D gene is TRBD1 (5 bases). Trimming removed 10 bases from V and 5 bases from J, with 12 bases in between. CDR1 ENHRY and CDR2 SYGVKD come from the germline V gene. The CDR3 covers 12 residues. In DNA form, the CDR3 reads TGTGCCACCCGGGACCCTTATCAGCCCCAGCATTTT. This translates into CATRDPYQPQHF.

Only a few counts were recorded for this clonotype. The V call is TRBV18, the J call TRBJ2-1; D is possibly TRBD2 (5 bases). The germline V gene encodes CDR1 KGHSH and CDR2 LQKENI. Trimming took off 3 bases at V and 8 bases at J, with 20 bases between the two ends. CDR3 length: 16 amino acids. CDR3 region: CASSPKRYLEGDEQFF. The CDR3 DNA follows: TGTGCCAGCTCACCGAAAAGGTACCTAGAGGGTGATGAGCAGTTCTTC.

This clonotype has just a few counts. The CDR3 loop reads CASSLSGGGGEQYF. The CDR3 DNA reads as TGTGCCAGCAGTTTGTCTGGTGGAGGGGGCGAGCAGTACTTC. The chain uses TRBV12-3 or TRBV12-4 and TRBJ2-7, with D possibly being TRBD1 or TRBD2 (6 bases each). V was cut by 3 bases and J by 6 bases, with 15 bases left in between. This CDR3 contains 14 residues.

The chain recombines TRBV27 with TRBJ1-1, with 7 bases lining up with TRBD1. CDR1 is MNHEY and CDR2 is SMNVEV in the germline V gene (reference sequence). The CDR3 covers 13 residues. V shed 7 bases and J 4 bases; nucleotides not matched to a gene: 6. The CDR3 bases are TGTGCCAGCAACCAGGGGGAAGGCACTGAAGCTTTCTTT. Translating it yields CASNQGEGTEAFF.

This clonotype has a handful of counts. The gene calls are TRBV27 and TRBJ2-5; TRBD2 might be the D (6 bases). V was shortened by 5 bases and J by 5 bases, with 15 bases between the two germline ends. The CDR3 runs 14 residues. Germline lookup yields CDR1 MNHEY and CDR2 SMNVEV (reference sequence). CDR3 coding DNA: TGTGCCAGCAGTCCGACGGCCAGCGGGGAGACCCAGTACTTC. This encodes CASSPTASGETQYF.

CDR3 sequence (DNA): TGTGCCAGCAGCGAAAACAGGGGGCGCGGGTACGAGCAGTACTTC. Amino acid sequence: CASSENRGRGYEQYF. The rearrangement links TRBV14 to TRBJ2-7, with 9 nucleotides matching TRBD1. V was clipped by 5 bases and J by 4 bases; unmatched bases: 9. This CDR3 comprises 15 residues. Germline V lookup: CDR1 SGHDN, CDR2 FVKESK.

The rearrangement joins TRBV12-3 or TRBV12-4 to TRBJ2-3; either TRBD1 or TRBD2 may fit D (5 bases each). CDR3 length equals 13 residues. V was cut by 6 bases and J by 3 bases, with 10 bases left in between. CDR3 protein: CASSQGTTDTQYF. The CDR3, as DNA: TGTGCCAGCAGCCAAGGGACGACAGATACGCAGTATTTT.

The gene calls are TRBV29-1 and TRBJ2-7; D unresolved. The V and J ends lost 5 bases and 0 bases respectively, with 14 bases between them. Germline CDR1 SQVTM, CDR2 ANQGSEA. This CDR3 comprises 14 residues. The CDR3 region has the DNA TGCAGCGTTCTGCCGGGTATTAGCTCCTACGAGCAGTACTTC. Translated: CSVLPGISSYEQYF.

V is TRBV27 and J is TRBJ2-7, with D possibly matching TRBD1 (6 bases). Trimming cost V 3 bases and J 5 bases, with 14 bases left between them. The CDR3 contains 14 residues. The germline gives CDR1 MNHEY, CDR2 SMNVEV (reference sequence). The CDR3 nucleotides are TGTGCCAGCAGTTTTGGTCAGGGGAATCACGAGCAGTACTTC. Translation gives CASSFGQGNHEQYF.